This passage covers 24 T cell receptor beta chains from one sample sequenced in a study of blood T cell repertoires in COVID-19. TCRdb's table, derived via immunoSEQ multiplex PCR, lists solely in-frame clones and lacks some. The sample includes some 300,000 clones, more than 80% of them seen just once. Sequenced: peripheral blood. These receptor sequences come from a woman between 45 and 65 years old with COVID-19, enrolled during active disease.

The V call is TRBV5-1, the J call TRBJ1-4; 9 nucleotides align to TRBD1. J lost 7 bases, V lost 0 bases, and 7 bases had no gene match. The CDR3 contains 16 residues. The V gene's germline CDR1 is SGHRS and CDR2 YFSETQ. CDR3 coding DNA: TGCGCCAGCAGCTTGGAACGTCGGGACAGGGCTGAAAAACTGTTTTTT. This codes for CASSLERRDRAEKLFF.

The rearrangement joins TRBV7-9 to TRBJ2-7; 7 bases align to TRBD2. The V segment lost 2 bases and the J segment 0 bases; nucleotides outside the gene matches: 4. CDR1 is SEHNR and CDR2 is FQNEAQ in the germline V gene (reference sequence). The length of the CDR3 is 15 residues. The CDR3 DNA sequence: TGTGCCAGCAGCTTACTCGGGAGGAGCTCCTACGAGCAGTACTTC. Translating gives CASSLLGRSSYEQYF.

The table lists this clone with a count of one. The chain combines TRBV11-2 with TRBJ2-1, with 9 bases identical to TRBD2. CDR1 is SGHAT, CDR2 FQNNGV, per germline. V lost 2 bases, J lost 5 bases, and 10 bases stayed unmatched. CDR3 length: 17 residues. The CDR3 DNA sequence: TGTGCCAGCAGCTTAAAGTTAGCGGGAGCCAGACACAATGAGCAGTTCTTC. It yields the protein CASSLKLAGARHNEQFF. Combining the CDR3 with reference TRBV11-2 and TRBJ2-1 gives the whole variable domain EAGVAQSPRYKIIEKRQSVAFWCNPISGHATLYWYQQILGQGPKLLIQFQNNGVVDDSQLPKDRFSAERLKGVDSTLKIQPAKLEDSAVYLCASSLKLAGARHNEQFFGPGTRLTVL.

J is TRBJ1-5 and V is TRBV7-9; 8 nucleotides agree with TRBD1. Germline V gives CDR1 SEHNR, CDR2 FQNEAQ (reference sequence). This CDR3 region has 17 residues. V lost 4 bases to trimming and J lost 7 bases; unmatched junction nucleotides: 15. The CDR3 is CASSSPKAGQGGQPQHF. The CDR3 DNA reads as TGTGCCAGCAGCTCACCTAAAGCCGGACAGGGAGGACAGCCCCAGCATTTT.

This chain joins TRBV18 and TRBJ1-1; D remains ambiguous. This CDR3 region has 13 residues. The V end lost 6 bases, the J end lost 3 bases, and 11 bases lay between the germline ends. From germline, CDR1 is KGHSH and CDR2 LQKENI. The CDR3 loop is CASSRTRDTEAFF. CDR3 in DNA: TGTGCCAGCTCCCGTACGAGGGACACTGAAGCTTTCTTT.

This clone was counted a single time. This chain joins TRBV18 and TRBJ2-3; TRBD2 might be the D (6 bases). Germline V gene lookup returns CDR1 KGHSH and CDR2 LQKENI. The CDR3 has 15 residues. V lost 3 bases to trimming and J lost 0 bases, with 10 bases between them. CDR3 amino acids: CASSPRETSTDTQYF. The CDR3 DNA is TGTGCCAGCTCACCTCGGGAGACTAGCACAGATACGCAGTATTTT.

J is TRBJ2-2 and V is TRBV9; 7 nucleotides align to TRBD1. Germline CDR1 and CDR2: SGDLS and YYNGEE. The CDR3 totals 15 residues. With 1 base clipped from V and 4 bases from J, the junction kept 4 bases outside the gene matches. The chain's CDR3 is CASSVRNRGTGELFF. In DNA form, the CDR3 reads TGTGCCAGCAGCGTAAGGAACAGGGGCACCGGGGAGCTGTTTTTT.

The chain uses TRBV29-1 and TRBJ2-5; D may be TRBD2 (7 bases). V was clipped by 3 bases and J by 5 bases, with 13 bases between them. Germline CDR1 and CDR2: SQVTM and ANQGSEA. The CDR3 is made up of 13 amino acids. In DNA form, the CDR3 reads TGCAGCGTTGACAGGACAGCGGGGGAGACCCAGTACTTC. This gives the protein CSVDRTAGETQYF. The complete variable domain, with remaining parts taken from reference TRBV29-1 and TRBJ2-5, reads SAVISQKPSRDICQRGTSLTIQCQVDSQVTMMFWYRQQPGQSLTLIATANQGSEATYESGFVIDKFPISRPNLTFSTLTVSNMSPEDSSIYLCSVDRTAGETQYFGPGTRLLVL.

The rearrangement links TRBV5-6 to TRBJ1-1, with D tentatively TRBD1 (5 bases). V shed 5 bases and J shed 3 bases, with 23 bases lying between them. The CDR3 is 17 amino acids. Germline V CDR1 and CDR2: SGHDT, YYEEEE. CDR3 bases: TGTGCCAGCAGTTACGGGGGTGAAATTGGGCTTTACACTGAAGCTTTCTTT. Translated, it gives CASSYGGEIGLYTEAFF.

V is TRBV19 and J is TRBJ2-5; D may be TRBD1 (5 bases). CDR3 length: 14 residues. From germline, CDR1 is LNHDA and CDR2 SQIVND (reference sequence). Between the trimmed V and J ends, which lost 5 bases and 2 bases, there was a span of 12 bases. CDR3: CASSSRTRQETQYF. The CDR3, as DNA: TGTGCCAGTAGTTCCCGGACACGTCAAGAGACCCAGTACTTC.

The rearrangement joins TRBV5-1 to TRBJ1-1; TRBD1 might be the D (5 bases). Trimming removed 7 bases at V and 0 bases at J, with 16 bases between. Germline-derived CDR1 and CDR2 are SGHRS and YFSETQ. This CDR3 is built from 15 residues. DNA for the CDR3: TGCGCCAGCGTAGGGGAGGTCGGGATGAACACTGAAGCTTTCTTT. Its translation is CASVGEVGMNTEAFF.

The chain uses TRBV7-9 and TRBJ1-1, with D possibly matching TRBD1 (5 bases). Per germline, CDR1 SEHNR and CDR2 FQNEAQ (reference sequence). The CDR3 is made up of 14 amino acids. Trimming took off 4 bases at V and 7 bases at J, with 16 bases between the two ends. The CDR3 protein is CASSSPNAGLEAFF. In DNA, the CDR3 is TGTGCCAGCAGCTCCCCAAACGCAGGGCTTGAAGCTTTCTTT.

This chain joins TRBV28 and TRBJ2-3; D uncertain. CDR1 is MDHEN, CDR2 SYDVKM, per germline. The V and J ends lost 1 base and 5 bases respectively, with 16 bases between them. CDR3 length: 16 amino acids. The CDR3 here is CASSLSSDIFRDTQYF. DNA of the CDR3: TGTGCCAGCAGTTTATCCAGCGATATTTTTAGAGATACGCAGTATTTT.

About this clone itself: Distinct nucleotide sequences in the sample also encode this CDR3. The CDR3 coding sequence is TGTGCCAGCAGTTCACGACAGGGTGACTATGGCTACACCTTC. This encodes CASSSRQGDYGYTF. V is TRBV6-6 and J is TRBJ1-2; 7 bases line up with TRBD1. The CDR3 extends over 14 amino acids. V shed 4 bases, J shed 3 bases, and the junction held 5 bases outside the gene matches. Germline V lookup: CDR1 MNHNY, CDR2 SVGAGI (reference sequence).

This clone has only one observation. The chain recombines TRBV13 with TRBJ1-1; perhaps TRBD1 as D (5 bases). The CDR3 has 13 residues. CDR1 is PRHDT and CDR2 is FYEKMQ in the germline V gene (reference sequence). The ends were cut back, 5 bases at V and 1 base at J, with 8 bases in the middle. CDR3 residues: CASSRTPNTEAFF. CDR3 in DNA: TGTGCCAGCAGCAGGACACCGAACACTGAAGCTTTCTTT.

This chain connects TRBV4-2 to TRBJ2-2; 12 bases match TRBD2. CDR1 is LGHNA, CDR2 YNFKEQ, per germline. V lost 4 bases to trimming and J lost 4 bases; unmatched junction nucleotides: 19. The CDR3 spans 21 residues. The CDR3 DNA reads as TGTGCCAGCAGCCGGAGACTAGCGGGAGTCGGATCTTCCGAGGGCACCGGGGAGCTGTTTTTT. Translating it yields CASSRRLAGVGSSEGTGELFF.

V and J are TRBV3-1 (or the pseudogene TRBV3-2) and TRBJ1-1; 7 bases line up with TRBD1. The CDR3 is made up of 12 amino acids. CDR1 and CDR2 (germline): LGHDT, YNNKEL (reference sequence). The ends lost 7 bases at V and 3 bases at J; junction bases unmatched: 2. CDR3 in DNA: TGTGCCAGCAACAGGGGCGACACTGAAGCTTTCTTT. Its protein is CASNRGDTEAFF.

The chain joins TRBV5-1 to TRBJ2-7, with 7 bases lining up with TRBD1. The germline V gene has CDR1 SGHRS and CDR2 YFSETQ. J was trimmed by 0 bases and V by 4 bases; bases with no gene match: 4. This CDR3 spans 14 amino acids. Here the CDR3 reads CASSQGQSSYEQYF. The CDR3 region has the DNA TGCGCCAGCAGCCAGGGACAGAGCTCCTACGAGCAGTACTTC.

The chain couples TRBV7-6 to TRBJ2-7, with 10 bases lining up with TRBD2. Germline CDR1 SGHVS, CDR2 FNYEAQ. Losses at the gene ends were 5 bases for V and 7 bases for J; bases not matched to a gene: 14. CDR3 length: 16 residues. This chain's CDR3 is CASSVGTSDLPGEQYF. The CDR3 coding sequence is TGTGCCAGCAGCGTCGGGACTAGCGACCTCCCGGGGGAGCAGTACTTC.

The chain employs TRBV29-1 and TRBJ2-1; 8 bases fit TRBD2. The CDR3 has 15 residues. Germline lookup yields CDR1 SQVTM and CDR2 ANQGSEA. Trimming removed 2 bases from V and 4 bases from J; junction bases left unmatched: 7. CDR3 sequence reads: CSVESASGPYNEQFF. Written as DNA, the CDR3 is TGCAGCGTTGAATCGGCTAGCGGGCCGTACAATGAGCAGTTCTTC.

V usage is TRBV30 and J usage is TRBJ2-7; unclear D gene. Germline V lookup: CDR1 GTSNPN, CDR2 SVGIG (reference sequence). Trimming took 5 bases from V and 0 from J, leaving 11 bases between them. This CDR3 spans 13 amino acids. CDR3 sequence (DNA): TGTGCCTGGTCACAAGATCTCTCCTACGAGCAGTACTTC. Protein: CAWSQDLSYEQYF.

Here the CDR3 reads CASSPLGRGELFF. Written as DNA, the CDR3 is TGTGCCAGCAGCCCGCTGGGGAGAGGGGAGCTGTTTTTT. The chain is built from TRBV9 and TRBJ2-2, with D tentatively TRBD2 (5 bases). Germline assignment: CDR1 SGDLS and CDR2 YYNGEE. The CDR3 runs to 13 residues. The germline V and J ends were trimmed by 4 bases and 8 bases, with 12 bases remaining between them.

The rearrangement links TRBV11-2 to TRBJ2-3, with 7 bases identical to TRBD1. Trimming at V came to 5 bases and at J to 2 bases, leaving 7 bases not matched to a gene. In germline, CDR1 is SGHAT, CDR2 FQNNGV. The CDR3 consists of 15 residues. CDR3 loop: CASSRRQGPTDTQYF. The CDR3 DNA reads TGTGCCAGCAGCCGGCGACAGGGACCCACAGATACGCAGTATTTT.

The V gene is TRBV11-2, the J gene TRBJ1-3; TRBD1 matches at 8 bases. The CDR3 runs to 15 residues. V dropped 3 bases and J dropped 4; count of bases not matched to a gene: 5. Germline V lookup: CDR1 SGHAT, CDR2 FQNNGV. The CDR3 region has the DNA TGTGCCAGCAGCTTGACAGGGGCGGGAGGAAACACCATATATTTT. Protein product: CASSLTGAGGNTIYF. Together with reference TRBV11-2 and TRBJ1-3, the CDR3 gives the full variable domain: EAGVAQSPRYKIIEKRQSVAFWCNPISGHATLYWYQQILGQGPKLLIQFQNNGVVDDSQLPKDRFSAERLKGVDSTLKIQPAKLEDSAVYLCASSLTGAGGNTIYFGEGSWLTVV.